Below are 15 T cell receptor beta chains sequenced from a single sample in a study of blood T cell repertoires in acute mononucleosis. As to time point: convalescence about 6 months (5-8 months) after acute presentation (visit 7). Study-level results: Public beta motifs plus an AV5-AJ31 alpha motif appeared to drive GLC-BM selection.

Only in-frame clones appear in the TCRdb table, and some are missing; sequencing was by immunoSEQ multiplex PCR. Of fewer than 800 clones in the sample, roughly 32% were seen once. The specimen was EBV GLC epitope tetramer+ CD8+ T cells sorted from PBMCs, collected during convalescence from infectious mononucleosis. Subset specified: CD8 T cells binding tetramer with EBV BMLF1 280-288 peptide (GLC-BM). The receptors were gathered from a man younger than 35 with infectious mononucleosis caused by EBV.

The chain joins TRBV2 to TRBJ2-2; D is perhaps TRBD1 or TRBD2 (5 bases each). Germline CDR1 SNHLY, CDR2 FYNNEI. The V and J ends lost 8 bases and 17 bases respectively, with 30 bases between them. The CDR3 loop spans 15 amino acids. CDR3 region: CASQNGTVNTGESFF. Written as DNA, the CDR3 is TGTGCCAGCCAGAACGGGACGGTAAACACCGGGGAGAGTTTTTTT.

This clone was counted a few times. The CDR3 region is CASSVVGNEQFF. CDR3 in DNA: TGTGCCAGCAGCGTAGTAGGCAATGAGCAGTTCTTC. V usage is TRBV27 and J usage is TRBJ2-1, with no clear D. CDR1 MNHEY and CDR2 SMNVEV come from the germline V gene (reference sequence). Trimming pared 6 bases from V and 6 bases from J, leaving 9 bases between. The CDR3 totals 12 residues.

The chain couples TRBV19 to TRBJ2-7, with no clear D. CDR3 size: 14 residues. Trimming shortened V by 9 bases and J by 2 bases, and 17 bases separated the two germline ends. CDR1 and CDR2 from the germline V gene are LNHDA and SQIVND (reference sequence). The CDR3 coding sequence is TGTGCCAGCAGTCCCCGGACCGTGGCCTACGAGCAGTACTTC. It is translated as CASSPRTVAYEQYF.

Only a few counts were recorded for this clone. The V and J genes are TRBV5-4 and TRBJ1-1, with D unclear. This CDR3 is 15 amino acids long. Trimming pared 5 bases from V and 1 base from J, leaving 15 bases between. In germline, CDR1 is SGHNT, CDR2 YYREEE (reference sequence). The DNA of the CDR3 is TGTGCCAGCAGTTCGGCCCCCGACGAGAACACTGAAGCTTTCTTT. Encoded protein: CASSSAPDENTEAFF. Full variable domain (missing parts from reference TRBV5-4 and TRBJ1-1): ETGVTQSPTHLIKTRGQQVTLRCSSQSGHNTVSWYQQALGQGPQFIFQYYREEENGRGNFPPRFSGLQFPNYSSELNVNALELDDSALYLCASSSAPDENTEAFFGQGTRLTVV.

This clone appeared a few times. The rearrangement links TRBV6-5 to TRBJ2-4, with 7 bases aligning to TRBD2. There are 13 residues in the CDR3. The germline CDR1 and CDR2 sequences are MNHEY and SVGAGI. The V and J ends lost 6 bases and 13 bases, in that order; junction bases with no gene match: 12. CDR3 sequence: CASRLRGRGHQYF. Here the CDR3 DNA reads TGTGCCAGCAGGCTACGAGGGAGGGGCCACCAGTACTTC.

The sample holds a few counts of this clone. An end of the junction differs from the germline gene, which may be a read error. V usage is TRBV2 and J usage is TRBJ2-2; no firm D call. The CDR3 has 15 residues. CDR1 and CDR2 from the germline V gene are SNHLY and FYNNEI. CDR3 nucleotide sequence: TGTGCCAGCCAGAACGTGACGGTAAACACCGGTGAGCTGTTTTTT. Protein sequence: CASQNVTVNTGELFF.

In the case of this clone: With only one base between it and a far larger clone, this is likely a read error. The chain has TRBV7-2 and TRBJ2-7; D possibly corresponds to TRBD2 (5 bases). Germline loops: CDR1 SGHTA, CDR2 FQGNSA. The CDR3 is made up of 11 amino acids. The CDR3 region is CASSSDYGQYF. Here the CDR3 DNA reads TGTGCCAGCAGCTCTGACTACGGGCAGTACTTC.

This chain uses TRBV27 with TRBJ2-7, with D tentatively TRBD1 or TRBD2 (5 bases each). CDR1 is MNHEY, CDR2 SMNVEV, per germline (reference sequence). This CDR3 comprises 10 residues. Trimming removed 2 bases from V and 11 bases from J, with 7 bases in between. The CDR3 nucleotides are TGTGCCAGCAGTTTAGGGGACGAGTACTTC. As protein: CASSLGDEYF.

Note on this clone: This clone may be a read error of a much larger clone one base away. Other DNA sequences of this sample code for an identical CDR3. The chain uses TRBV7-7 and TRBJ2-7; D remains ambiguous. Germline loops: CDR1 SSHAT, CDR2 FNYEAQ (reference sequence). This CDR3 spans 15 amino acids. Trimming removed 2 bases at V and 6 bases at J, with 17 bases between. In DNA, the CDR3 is TGTGCCAGCAGCTTAAGTTCTGTGGGTAGACTCGAGCAGTACTTC. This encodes CASSLSSVGRLEQYF.

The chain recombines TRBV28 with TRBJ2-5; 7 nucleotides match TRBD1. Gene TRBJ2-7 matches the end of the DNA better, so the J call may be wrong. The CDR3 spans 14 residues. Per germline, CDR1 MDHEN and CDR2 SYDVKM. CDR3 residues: CASSLQPTGPEQYF. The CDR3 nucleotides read TGTGCCAGCAGTCTCCAACCGACAGGGCCCGAGCAGTACTTC.

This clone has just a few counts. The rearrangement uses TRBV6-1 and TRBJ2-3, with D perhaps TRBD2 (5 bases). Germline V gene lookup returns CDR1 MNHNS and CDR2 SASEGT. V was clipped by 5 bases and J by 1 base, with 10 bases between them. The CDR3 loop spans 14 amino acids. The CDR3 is CASSLNGGTDTQYF. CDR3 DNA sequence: TGTGCCAGCAGTTTAAACGGGGGCACAGATACGCAGTATTTT.

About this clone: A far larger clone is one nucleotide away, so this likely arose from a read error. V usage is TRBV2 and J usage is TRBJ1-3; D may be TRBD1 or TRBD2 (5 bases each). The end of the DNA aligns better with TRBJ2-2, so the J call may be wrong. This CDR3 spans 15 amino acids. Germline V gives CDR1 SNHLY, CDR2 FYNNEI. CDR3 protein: CASQDGTVNTGELFF. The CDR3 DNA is TGTGCCAGCCAGGACGGGACGGTAAACACCGGGGAGCTGTTTTTT.

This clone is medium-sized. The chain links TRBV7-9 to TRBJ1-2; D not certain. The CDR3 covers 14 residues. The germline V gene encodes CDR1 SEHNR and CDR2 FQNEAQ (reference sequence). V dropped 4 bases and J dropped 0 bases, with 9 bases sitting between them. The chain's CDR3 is CASSSLGANYGYTF. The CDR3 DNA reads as TGTGCCAGCAGCTCCCTCGGGGCTAACTATGGCTACACCTTC.

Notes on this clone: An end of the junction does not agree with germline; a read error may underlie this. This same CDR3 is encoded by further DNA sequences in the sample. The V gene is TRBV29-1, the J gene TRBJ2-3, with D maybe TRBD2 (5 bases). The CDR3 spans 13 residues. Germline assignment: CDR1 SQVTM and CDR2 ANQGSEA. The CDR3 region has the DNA TGCAGCGTTGCGGGGTCCCGCACAGATACGCAGTTTTTT. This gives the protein CSVAGSRTDTQFF.

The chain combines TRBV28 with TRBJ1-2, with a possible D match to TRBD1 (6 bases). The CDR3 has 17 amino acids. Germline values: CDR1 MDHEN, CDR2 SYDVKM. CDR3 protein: CDSRSGGAGGPNYGYTF. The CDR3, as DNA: TGTGATAGCAGGTCCGGGGGCGCGGGGGGACCTAACTATGGCTACACCTTC.